The rows below give T cell receptor beta chains drawn from one sample of a study of T cells after yellow fever vaccination. TCRdb itself ran the 5' RACE reads through MiXCR, one entry per CDR3 protein. The sample has almost 600,000 distinct CDR3 sequences, around an eighth seen once. Sample: PBMCs, taken on the day of the yellow fever booster vaccination. All receptors derive from a man aged 30 to 45 who received the YFV17D yellow fever vaccine. CDR3s include the opening cysteine and the closing phenylalanine or tryptophan. D genes are given only for firm matches. Rows give clone size only sometimes, using once, few, many, or a class for an expanded clone.

-	-	TRBV20-1	TRBJ2-5	CSAPSAGGRETQYF	TGCAGTGCCCCCTCCGCCGGGGGGCGTGAGACCCAGTACTTC
few	TRBD2	TRBV5-1	TRBJ2-2	CASSLASGRNTGELFF	TGCGCCAGCAGCTTGGCCAGCGGGAGGAACACCGGGGAGCTGTTTTTT
few	TRBD1	TRBV30	TRBJ1-6	CAWSAGQGTNSPLHF	TGTGCCTGGAGTGCAGGACAGGGGACGAATTCACCCCTCCACTTT
-	-	TRBV12-3/TRBV12-4	TRBJ2-3	CASSLEVGADADTQYF	TGTGCCAGCAGTTTAGAAGTAGGGGCTGACGCAGATACGCAGTATTTT
few	TRBD2	TRBV7-2	TRBJ2-3	CASSSKRGDTQYF	TGTGCCAGCAGCTCGAAGCGGGGAGATACGCAGTATTTT
-	-	TRBV7-2	TRBJ2-7	CASSFHRRDISYEQYF	TGTGCCAGCAGCTTCCATCGCCGGGACATTTCCTACGAGCAGTACTTC
-	TRBD2	TRBV28	TRBJ2-3	CASSGSGRGIYTQYF	TGTGCCAGCAGTGGTAGCGGGAGGGGGATATATACGCAGTATTTT
few	TRBD1	TRBV20-1	TRBJ2-7	CSARGQGSSYEQYF	TGCAGTGCTCGCGGACAGGGAAGTTCCTACGAGCAGTACTTC
-	-	TRBV25-1	TRBJ2-7	CASSEYLGGSDEQYF	TGTGCCAGCAGTGAATATTTGGGGGGCTCGGACGAGCAGTACTTC
few	TRBD2	TRBV11-1	TRBJ2-1	CASSLVGGGYNEQFF	TGTGCCAGCAGCTTAGTTGGGGGAGGGTACAATGAGCAGTTCTTC
-	-	TRBV7-2	TRBJ2-3	CASSSWGSGTDTQYF	TGTGCCAGCAGCTCCTGGGGGAGTGGCACAGATACGCAGTATTTT
few	TRBD2	TRBV20-1	TRBJ2-7	CSARGVAGGDEQYF	TGCAGTGCTAGAGGGGTAGCGGGGGGGGACGAGCAGTACTTC
-	-	TRBV25-1	TRBJ1-4	CASSEYDEKLFF	TGTGCCAGCAGTGAATATGATGAAAAACTGTTTTTT
few	TRBD1	TRBV29-1	TRBJ2-7	CSVRPGQGVEQYF	TGCAGCGTGAGACCGGGACAGGGAGTCGAGCAGTACTTC
few	-	TRBV7-9	TRBJ2-5	CASSSQGLAAQETQYF	TGTGCCAGCAGCTCTCAGGGGTTAGCGGCACAAGAGACCCAGTACTTC
-	TRBD2	TRBV12-3/TRBV12-4	TRBJ2-5	CASRPGLAPQETQYF	TGTGCCAGCCGTCCGGGACTAGCGCCACAAGAGACCCAGTACTTC
few	-	TRBV4-3	TRBJ2-1	CASSHRLEGGNEQFF	TGCGCCAGCAGCCACAGACTAGAGGGAGGCAATGAGCAGTTCTTC
-	-	TRBV19	TRBJ2-2	CASLKFTGANTGELFF	TGTGCCAGTCTCAAATTTACGGGTGCGAACACCGGGGAGCTGTTTTTT
few	-	TRBV20-1	TRBJ1-2	CSASPRSVYGYTF	TGCAGTGCTAGTCCTAGGAGTGTCTACGGCTACACCTTC
-	-	TRBV12-3/TRBV12-4	TRBJ2-1	CASSPPGSGYNEQFF	TGTGCCAGCAGTCCCCCGGGTAGCGGCTACAATGAGCAGTTCTTC
few	TRBD2	TRBV11-2	TRBJ2-3	CASSLGLRRELRDTQYF	TGTGCCAGCAGCTTAGGACTCCGGCGGGAGCTGCGAGATACGCAGTATTTT
-	-	TRBV7-2	TRBJ2-7	CASSLWTGPYEQYF	TGTGCCAGCAGCTTGTGGACGGGCCCCTACGAGCAGTACTTC
few	-	TRBV6-5	TRBJ2-5	CASRTLETQYF	TGTGCCAGCAGAACCCTAGAGACCCAGTACTTC
few	TRBD2	TRBV6-5	TRBJ2-1	CASSYRVLAGYNNEQFF	TGTGCCAGCAGTTACCGGGTCCTAGCGGGGTACAACAATGAGCAGTTCTTC
-	-	TRBV7-2	TRBJ1-4	CASSLAGWGEKLFF	TGTGCCAGCAGCTTAGCAGGGTGGGGTGAAAAACTGTTTTTT